Below are 8 T cell receptor beta chains sequenced from a single sample in a study of CXCR3-negative and CXCR3-positive naive CD8 T cells. Carrying UMI labels, the TRB cDNA libraries were prepared through 5' RACE. TCRdb reprocessed the 5' RACE reads, with one entry per CDR3 protein and no DNA. The table counts approximately 100,000 distinct CDR3 sequences; around 1.7% lies in the top ten. Sequenced sample: naive CXCR3- CD8+ T cells from blood. Subset given: CD45RO-CCR7+CD27+CD95- naive CD8+ T cells lacking CXCR3 (TNR3-). The receptors here all came from a human donor in good health. Some clones in this sample may be carry-over from other donors' samples.

The rearrangement uses TRBV29-1 and TRBJ2-3; TCRdb gives TRBD2 as the D gene, but with no DNA this cannot be confirmed. Germline lookup yields CDR1 SQVTM and CDR2 ANQGSEA. The CDR3 length is 15 residues. The CDR3 protein is CSVERGGRVQDTQYF.

V and J are TRBV20-1 and TRBJ1-6. This CDR3 spans 13 amino acids. From germline, CDR1 is DFQATT and CDR2 SNEGSKA (reference sequence). Here the CDR3 reads CSATDFENSPLHF.

CDR3 residues: CSVAGSNTEAFF. The chain joins TRBV29-1 to TRBJ1-1. Germline V lookup: CDR1 SQVTM, CDR2 ANQGSEA. This CDR3 has 12 amino acids.

The CDR3: CSVVGQANYEQYF. This chain links TRBV29-1 with TRBJ2-7; TCRdb's D gene call, TRBD1, goes unchecked for lack of DNA. CDR1 is SQVTM, CDR2 ANQGSEA, per germline. There are 13 residues in the CDR3.

The chain links TRBV5-4 to TRBJ2-2; the TCRdb call, TRBD2, lacks DNA for checking. Germline-derived CDR1 and CDR2 are SGHNT and YYREEE (reference sequence). The CDR3 loop spans 16 amino acids. CDR3 sequence: CASSLPGLAGPGELFF.

The chain has TRBV4-3 and TRBJ1-2; TCRdb's D call of TRBD1 is untestable without DNA. Germline V CDR1 and CDR2: LGHNA, YSLEER. The CDR3 loop spans 17 amino acids. CDR3 loop: CASSQDYGTGFNYGYTF.

The chain recombines TRBV7-3 with TRBJ2-1; the TCRdb call, TRBD1, lacks DNA for checking. This CDR3 is 18 amino acids long. Germline values: CDR1 SGHTA, CDR2 FQGTGA. The CDR3 is CASSLNPLIAGATDEQFF. Based on the CDR3 plus reference TRBV7-3 and TRBJ2-1, the full variable domain is GAGVSQTPSNKVTEKGKYVELRCDPISGHTALYWYRQSLGQGPEFLIYFQGTGAADDSGLPNDRFFAVRPEGSVSTLKIQRTERGDSAVYLCASSLNPLIAGATDEQFFGPGTRLTVL.

This sequence joins TRBV29-1 and TRBJ1-2; TCRdb picks TRBD1, but there is no DNA to check that call. This CDR3 contains 18 residues. Germline lookup yields CDR1 SQVTM and CDR2 ANQGSEA. The CDR3 reads CSVGPLGTGKGKAYGYTF.